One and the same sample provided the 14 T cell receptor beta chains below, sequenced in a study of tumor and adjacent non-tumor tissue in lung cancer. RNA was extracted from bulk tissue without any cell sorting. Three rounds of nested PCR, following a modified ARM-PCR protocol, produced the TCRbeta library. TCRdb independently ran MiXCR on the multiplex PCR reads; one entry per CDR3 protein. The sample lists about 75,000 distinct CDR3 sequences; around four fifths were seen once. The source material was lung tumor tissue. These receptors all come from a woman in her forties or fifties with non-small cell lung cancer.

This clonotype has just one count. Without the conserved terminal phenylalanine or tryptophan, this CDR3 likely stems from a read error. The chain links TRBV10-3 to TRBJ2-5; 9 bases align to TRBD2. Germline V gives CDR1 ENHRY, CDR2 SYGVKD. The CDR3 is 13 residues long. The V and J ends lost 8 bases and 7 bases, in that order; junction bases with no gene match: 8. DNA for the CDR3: TGTGCCATCCCGTTAGCGGGAGAGGGGACCCAGTACTTA. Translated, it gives CAIPLAGEGTQYL.

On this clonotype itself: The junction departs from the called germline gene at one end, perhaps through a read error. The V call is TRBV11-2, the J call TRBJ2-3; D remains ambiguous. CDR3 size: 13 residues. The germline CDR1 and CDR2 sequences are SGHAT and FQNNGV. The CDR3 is CASSLDQADTQSF. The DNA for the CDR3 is TGTGCCAGCAGCTTAGATCAGGCAGATACGCAGTCTTTC.

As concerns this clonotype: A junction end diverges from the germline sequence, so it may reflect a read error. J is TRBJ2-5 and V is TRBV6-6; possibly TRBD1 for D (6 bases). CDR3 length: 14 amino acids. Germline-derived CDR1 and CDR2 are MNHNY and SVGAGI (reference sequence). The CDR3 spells CARSFRQVQETQYF. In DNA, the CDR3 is TGTGCCAGAAGTTTTAGACAGGTGCAAGAGACCCAGTACTTC.

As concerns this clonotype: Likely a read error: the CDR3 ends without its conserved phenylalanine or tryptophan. The CDR3, as DNA: TGTGCCGGCAGCCCGGTGGGTTACCCGCCTCCAGATACGCAGTATTCT. Its protein product is CAGSPVGYPPPDTQYS. V gene TRBV11-2 combines with J gene TRBJ2-3; D gene unclear. The CDR3 has 16 residues. Per the germline V gene, CDR1 is SGHAT and CDR2 is FQNNGV.

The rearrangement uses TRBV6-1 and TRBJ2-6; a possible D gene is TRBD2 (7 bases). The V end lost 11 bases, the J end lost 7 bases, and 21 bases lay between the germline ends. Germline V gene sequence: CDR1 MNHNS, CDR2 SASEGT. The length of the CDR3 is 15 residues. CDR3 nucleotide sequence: TGTGCCGGCGGCGGGGGACATAGTGGAGCCAACGTCCTGACTTTC. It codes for CAGGGGHSGANVLTF.

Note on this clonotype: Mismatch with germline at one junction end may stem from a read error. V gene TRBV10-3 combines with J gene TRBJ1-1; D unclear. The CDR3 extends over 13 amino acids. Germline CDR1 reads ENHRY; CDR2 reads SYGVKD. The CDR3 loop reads CAISKHGNTEASF. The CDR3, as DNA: TGTGCCATCAGTAAACATGGGAACACTGAAGCTTCCTTT.

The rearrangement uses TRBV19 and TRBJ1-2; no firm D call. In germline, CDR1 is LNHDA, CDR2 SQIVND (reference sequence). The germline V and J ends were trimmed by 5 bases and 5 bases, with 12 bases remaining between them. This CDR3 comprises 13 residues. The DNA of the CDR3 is TGTGCCAGTAGTCCAAAAGGTGGTTATGGCTACACCTTC. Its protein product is CASSPKGGYGYTF.

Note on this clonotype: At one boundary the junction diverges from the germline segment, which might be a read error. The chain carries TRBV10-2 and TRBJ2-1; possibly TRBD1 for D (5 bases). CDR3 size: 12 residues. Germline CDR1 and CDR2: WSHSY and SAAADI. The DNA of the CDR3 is TGCACCAGCAGTGAGGACACTTATGAGCAGTTCTTT. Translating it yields CTSSEDTYEQFF.

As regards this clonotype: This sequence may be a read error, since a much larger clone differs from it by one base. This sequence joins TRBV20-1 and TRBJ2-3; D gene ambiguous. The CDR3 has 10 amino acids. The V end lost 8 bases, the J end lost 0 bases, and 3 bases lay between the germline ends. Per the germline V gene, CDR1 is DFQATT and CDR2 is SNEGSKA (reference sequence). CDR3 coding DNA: TGCAGTACAAGCACAGATACGCAGTATTTT. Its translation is CSTSTDTQYF.

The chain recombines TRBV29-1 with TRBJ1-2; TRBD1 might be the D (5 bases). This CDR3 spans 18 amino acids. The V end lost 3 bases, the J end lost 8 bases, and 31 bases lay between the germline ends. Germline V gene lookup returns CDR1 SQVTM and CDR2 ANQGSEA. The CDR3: CSVDPPAGKGEKGWGYTF. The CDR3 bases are TGCAGCGTTGATCCCCCTGCGGGAAAAGGGGAGAAAGGATGGGGCTACACCTTC.

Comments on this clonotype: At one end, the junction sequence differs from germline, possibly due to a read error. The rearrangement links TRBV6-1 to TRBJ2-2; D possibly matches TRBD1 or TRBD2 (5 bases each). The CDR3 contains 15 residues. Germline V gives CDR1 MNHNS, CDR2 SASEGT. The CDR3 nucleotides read TGTCCCAGCAGTGATCAGGACACCAACACCGGGGAGCTGTTCTTT. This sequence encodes CPSSDQDTNTGELFF.

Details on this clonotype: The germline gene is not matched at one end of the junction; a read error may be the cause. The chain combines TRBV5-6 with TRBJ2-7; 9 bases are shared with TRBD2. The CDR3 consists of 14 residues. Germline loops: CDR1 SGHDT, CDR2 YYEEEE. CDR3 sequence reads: CASSLAGLAYEQHF. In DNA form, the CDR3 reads TGTGCCAGCAGCCTGGCGGGACTAGCCTACGAGCAGCACTTC.

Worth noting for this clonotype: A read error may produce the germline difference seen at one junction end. CDR3 amino acids: CNAGGMGGVADTRYF. In DNA form, the CDR3 reads TGCAATGCAGGGGGCATGGGCGGGGTTGCAGATACGCGGTATTTT. This chain uses TRBV20-1 with TRBJ2-3, with 8 bases that match TRBD1. The CDR3 is 15 amino acids. CDR1 and CDR2 from the germline V gene are DFQATT and SNEGSKA (reference sequence).

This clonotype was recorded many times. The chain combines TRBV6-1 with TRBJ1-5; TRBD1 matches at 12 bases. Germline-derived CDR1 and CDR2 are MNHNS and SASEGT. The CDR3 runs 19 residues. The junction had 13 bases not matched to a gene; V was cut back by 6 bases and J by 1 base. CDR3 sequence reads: CASRVPGTGGLGSNQPQHF. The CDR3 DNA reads TGTGCCAGCAGGGTCCCCGGGACAGGGGGCTTGGGGAGCAATCAGCCCCAGCATTTT.